The sequence of this T cell receptor (beta chain) was determined in a study of identical twins listed by TCRdb under 2016. About the investigation overall: TCR alpha and beta repertoires from monozygotic twins, unrelated adults of various ages and cord blood were deep-sequenced to test whether fetal clonotypes persist. To rule out contamination, the twin experiments were replicated at different times with different library preparation protocols.

Points the paper makes about the study in general: Conclusions relied on cross-sectional statistical analysis, since the same donors could not be followed over many years. In monozygotic twins, out-of-frame TCR alpha sharing was systematically underestimated by recombination models, although the models agreed with sharing between unrelated individuals. Compared with coincidental sharing between unrelated individuals, out-of-frame TCR alpha sequences shared between twins had an excess of sequences with low generation probability. A weaker excess of twin sharing was found in beta out-of-frame sequences because the signal-to-noise ratio was lowered by fewer shared sequences. Invariant T cells such as MAIT and iNKT could partly confound zero-insertion analyses, although diverse VJ usage argued against such confounding for most clonotypes. Abundant cord blood beta clonotypes had fewer insertions, young adult naive repertoires showed a similar but weaker trend, and memory repertoires showed no such trend.

Library preparation was by 5' RACE. Sequencing was performed on an Illumina HiSeq 2000. A universal primer binding site was introduced by template switching, and a unique molecular identifier was present in the final cDNA, enabling accurate counting of TCR cDNA molecules. Specific primers in the conserved constant-segment region were used to synthesize first-strand cDNA for the TCR alpha and beta chains. To control for contamination, every cDNA library carried two barcodes: a SMART-Mk sample barcode plus Illumina barcodes. Two successive PCR steps introduced TruSeq adapter sequences along with Illumina sample barcodes. TCR alpha and beta cDNA libraries were sequenced on the Illumina HiSeq platform with custom primers. The paper's data handling went like this. MiGEC processed the raw reads to extract unique molecular identifiers, while MiXCR was used to determine the CDR3 positions. Recombination models were inferred per individual with the repgenHMM and IGoR tools using an EM algorithm. The tcR package in R was used for shared clonotype analysis, with sharing normalized by the product of cloneset sizes. To study raw recombination free of thymic and clonal selection effects, out-of-frame nonproductive sequences were analyzed. TCRdb reanalyzed the raw reads on its own, using fastp at Q25 for trimming and MiXCR for clone calling, and kept in-frame beta chains. Rows merge per CDR3 protein into single entries with the most common DNA and genes. Here the V and J calls rest on TCRdb's processing, not on the authors' analysis. The sample records hundreds of thousands of distinct CDR3 sequences, around 21% of which are singletons. The biggest ten clones account for approximately 4.3% of the sample.

This clonotype was seen a single time. Its target antigen remains unknown. No much larger clone is present one base from it, and per-base qualities are unavailable. A lone read gives weak evidence. Only healthy Caucasian donors were included. The twin cohort consisted of three pairs of female monozygotic twins, all aged roughly 18 to 29 years. Peripheral blood mononuclear cells were the source from which RNA for the TCR libraries was isolated. V loses 2 bases at its end and J loses 5 bases; junction bases beyond the gene matches: 4. From cysteine to phenylalanine, the CDR3 is 13 amino acids long. The sequence is cut down to CDR3 DNA, 39 bases in frame from base 1. Sequences GTSNPN (CDR1) and SVGIG (CDR2) are obtained from the germline V gene (reference sequence). This sample was shared with a second study, whose subject was T cells expressing NK-cell markers. Per that second paper: In sorted CD3+CD56+NKG2C+, CD3+CD56+NKG2C- and CD3+CD56-NKG2C+ T-cell subsets from 7 or 8 donors, TCR beta-chain repertoires were profiled. Seven of the eight sequenced donors were HCMV-seropositive and one was HCMV-seronegative. To restrict sorting to alphabetaTCR-expressing T cells, an anti-gammadeltaTCR antibody was added in several experiments. In a handful of donors, the dominant CD3+CD56+NKG2C+ clonotypes were found to rank among the top 10 CD8+ clonotypes and to make up roughly 1.0-7.0% of CD8+ T cells. Those dominant clonotypes were again the most abundant among CD3+CD56-NKG2C+ cells in several donors, at roughly 28.3-65%. It remained unclear whether the expanded NKG2C-expressing T cell clones were specific for HCMV antigens. The eight sequenced donors were randomly selected healthy volunteers, three men and five women. HCMV serostatus was determined by detecting HCMV-specific IgG in serum with a commercial ELISA kit. For about 6 donors, bulk peripheral blood T-cell repertoires were additionally sequenced from unsorted PBMC. MIGEC was used to demultiplex reads and group reads by UMI, and MiTCR was used to assemble and quantify clonotypes. To remove erroneous sequences, TCR cDNA sequences were retained only when supported by two or more reads. The tcR package was used for downstream repertoire analysis, with clonotypes matched between fractions based on CDR3 nucleotide sequence plus V segment. VDJmatch was used to annotate antigen specificity against VDJdb, with one amino acid substitution allowed in CDR3.

The sample comprised PBMCs. The rearranged chain carries TRBV30 and TRBJ2-5; 8 bases in between match TRBD1. This TCR was recovered from a woman under 30 in good health. The DNA is TGTGCCTGGAGTTTAAGGACAGGGGAGACCCAGTACTTC. It translates to CAWSLRTGETQYF.